Listed below are T cell receptor beta chains from one sample, sequenced in a study of radiotherapy plus CTLA-4 blockade in lung cancer. Repertoires were generated with immunoSEQ multiplex PCR, while TCRdb's copy carries only in-frame clones and drops some. The data hold tens of thousands of clones, with over 70% observed a single time. The sequenced sample was peripheral blood, obtained from a patient treated with radiotherapy plus ipilimumab. The receptors originated from a human donor with non-small cell lung cancer that progressed on radiotherapy plus ipilimumab. The CDR3 runs from the conserved cysteine through the conserved F or W. A D gene is named only where the DNA matches it firmly. Clone size appears in some rows only: once, few, many, or a class for an expanded clone.

D,size,J,V,DNA,CDR3
.,.,TRBJ2-7,TRBV7-9,TGTGCCAGCAGCTTAGCCACCTACGAGCAGTACTTC,CASSLATYEQYF
.,.,TRBJ2-1,TRBV7-9,TGTGCCAGCAGCTTAGGGGAGGCCCGAGGGGAGTTCTTC,CASSLGEARGEFF
.,.,TRBJ1-1,TRBV4-3,TGCGCCAGCAGCCAAGAGGTAGTCTGGGGAACGAACACTGAAGCTTTCTTT,CASSQEVVWGTNTEAFF
TRBD2,.,TRBJ2-5,TRBV11-1,TGTGCCAGCAGCTTAAATTTAGCGGGGCGGGGGGCCCAGTACTTC,CASSLNLAGRGAQYF
TRBD1,.,TRBJ1-5,TRBV7-2,TGTGCCAGCAGCGCTACAGGGGGCTTCAATCAGCCCCAGCATTTT,CASSATGGFNQPQHF
TRBD1,.,TRBJ2-2,TRBV7-2,TGTGCCAGCAGCGACGACAGGGGCGCGAACACCGGGGAGCTGTTTTTT,CASSDDRGANTGELFF
TRBD2,.,TRBJ2-1,TRBV14,TGTGCCAGCAGCCGAAAGGGACTAGCGGCTTTCAATGAGCAGTTCTTC,CASSRKGLAAFNEQFF
TRBD1,.,TRBJ2-5,TRBV5-1,TGCGCCAGCAGCTGGGGGACAGGGGGCGAGACCCAGTACTTC,CASSWGTGGETQYF
TRBD1,once,TRBJ2-7,TRBV30,TGTGCCTGGGACAGGGAGCTCGAGCAGTACTTC,CAWDRELEQYF
.,.,TRBJ2-2,TRBV6-1,TGTGCCAGCAGTAAGGCAGGGGACACCGGGGAGCTGTTTTTT,CASSKAGDTGELFF
TRBD1,once,TRBJ2-7,TRBV28,TGTGCCAGCAGTTCCGGCGGGGACAGGGGTTACGAGCAGTACTTC,CASSSGGDRGYEQYF
TRBD1,.,TRBJ1-2,TRBV9,TGTGCCAGCAGCTCACCGGGACAGGGATATGGCTACACCTTC,CASSSPGQGYGYTF
.,.,TRBJ1-2,TRBV7-9,TGTGCCAGCAGCGGTTCTGCTAACTATGGCTACACCTTC,CASSGSANYGYTF
.,.,TRBJ2-7,TRBV18,TGTGCCAGCTCACCACCGGGGGGCGGGGTTCACGAGCAGTACTTC,CASSPPGGGVHEQYF
.,once,TRBJ2-7,TRBV13,TGTGCCAGCAGCTCGAGCATAGGTGCCTACGAGCAGTACTTC,CASSSSIGAYEQYF
TRBD1,once,TRBJ1-2,TRBV9,TGTGCCAGCAGCCCCCGGGACAGGGCGAGTGCATCCTATGGCTACACCTTC,CASSPRDRASASYGYTF
.,.,TRBJ1-1,TRBV7-6,TGTGCCAGCAGCTTAGGGAAAAACACTGAAGCTTTCTTT,CASSLGKNTEAFF
.,.,TRBJ2-3,TRBV20-1,TGCAGTGCTAGATTGGTAGATACGCAGTATTTT,CSARLVDTQYF
TRBD2,.,TRBJ2-3,TRBV29-1,TGCAGCGTTGAAAGAGGTAGCGGGACGATGAATACGCAGTATTTT,CSVERGSGTMNTQYF
TRBD1,.,TRBJ2-7,TRBV29-1,TGCAGCGTTGAAGATGGGGACAGCTCCTACGAGCAGTACTTC,CSVEDGDSSYEQYF
.,.,TRBJ1-1,TRBV5-1,TGCGCCAGCCGGAGTTCTCTGAACACTGAAGCTTTCTTT,CASRSSLNTEAFF
TRBD2,.,TRBJ2-5,TRBV18,TGTGCCAGCTCACCACCGGGGGCTAGCGGGGAGACCCAGTACTTC,CASSPPGASGETQYF
.,.,TRBJ2-1,TRBV27,TGTGCCAGCAGTTTTCTGGGGACAGGACGGGGGGAACATGAGCAGTTCTTC,CASSFLGTGRGEHEQFF
.,few,TRBJ2-3,TRBV2,TGTGCCAGCAGTGAAAAGATAGCAAGCACAGATACGCAGTATTTT,CASSEKIASTDTQYF
TRBD1,.,TRBJ1-2,TRBV5-4,TGTGCCAGCAGCTTCCAGACAGGGCCGGCCGGCGGCTACACCTTC,CASSFQTGPAGGYTF